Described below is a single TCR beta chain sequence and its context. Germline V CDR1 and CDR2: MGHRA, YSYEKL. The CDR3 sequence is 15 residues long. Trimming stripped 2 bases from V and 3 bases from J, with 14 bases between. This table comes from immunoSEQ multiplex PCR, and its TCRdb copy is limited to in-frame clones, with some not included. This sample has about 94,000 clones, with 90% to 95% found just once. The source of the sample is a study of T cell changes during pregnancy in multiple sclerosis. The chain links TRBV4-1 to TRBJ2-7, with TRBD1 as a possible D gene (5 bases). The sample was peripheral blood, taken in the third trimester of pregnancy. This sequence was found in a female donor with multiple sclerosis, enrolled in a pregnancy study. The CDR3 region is CASSQPDTMGYEQYF. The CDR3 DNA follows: TGCGCCAGCAGCCAACCGGACACGATGGGCTACGAGCAGTACTTC.